This entry lists 8 T cell receptor beta chains sequenced from one sample in a study of cytomegalovirus exposure and HLA in healthy donors. Primers: 60 Vbeta forward and 13 Jbeta reverse. Here immunoSEQ multiplex PCR was the method, and the copy in TCRdb shows in-frame clones only, minus some. The sample lists approximately 130,000 clones; less than 85% were seen once. Sequencing was carried out using PBMCs. These receptors were taken from a man aged 35 to 55 in good health and CMV-seronegative.

The rearrangement uses TRBV7-9 and TRBJ2-3; D is perhaps TRBD2 (6 bases). The CDR3 covers 15 residues. The V and J ends lost 9 bases and 6 bases respectively, with 22 bases between them. CDR1 SEHNR and CDR2 FQNEAQ come from the germline V gene (reference sequence). CDR3 bases: TGTGCCAGGATCGGGGTGGGGTGTCGGGGGGATACGCAGTATTTT. Protein sequence: CARIGVGCRGDTQYF. Full variable domain (missing parts from reference TRBV7-9 and TRBJ2-3): DTGVSQNPRHKITKRGQNVTFRCDPISEHNRLYWYRQTLGQGPEFLTYFQNEAQLEKSRLLSDRFSAERPKGSFSTLEIQRTEQGDSAMYLCARIGVGCRGDTQYFGPGTRLTVL.

The genes are TRBV6-5 and TRBJ1-6; TRBD1 is a possible D gene (6 bases). The CDR3 sequence is 14 residues long. CDR1 MNHEY and CDR2 SVGAGI come from the germline V gene. V lost 6 bases and J 13 bases, leaving 19 bases between the germline ends. The CDR3 is CASSKRGSPDPLHF. CDR3 DNA sequence: TGTGCCAGCAGCAAAAGGGGGTCCCCGGATCCCCTCCACTTT.

This clone is a singleton in its sample. V and J are TRBV30 and TRBJ2-3, with D tentatively TRBD1 (6 bases). V was shortened by 5 bases and J by 5 bases, with 14 bases between the two germline ends. This CDR3 is built from 13 residues. Germline V lookup: CDR1 GTSNPN, CDR2 SVGIG (reference sequence). Here the CDR3 DNA reads TGTGCCTGGTCGTTGGGGGCCGGAGATACGCAGTATTTT. This codes for CAWSLGAGDTQYF.

The V gene is TRBV27, the J gene TRBJ1-5; D unclear. Germline V gene data show CDR1 as MNHEY and CDR2 as SMNVEV (reference sequence). V dropped 2 bases and J dropped 7 bases, with 15 bases sitting between them. CDR3 size: 15 residues. CDR3 in amino acids: CASSLDPGTGQPQHF. CDR3 in DNA: TGTGCCAGCAGTTTAGATCCAGGCACGGGGCAGCCCCAGCATTTT.

The V and J genes are TRBV6-5 and TRBJ1-2; D perhaps matches TRBD1 (6 bases). The CDR3 sequence is 11 residues long. V shed 6 bases and J shed 11 bases, with 13 bases lying between them. Germline V gene lookup returns CDR1 MNHEY and CDR2 SVGAGI. CDR3 DNA: TGTGCCAGCAGCCAGGGGTCCTCTTACACCTTC. Its protein product is CASSQGSSYTF.

J is TRBJ2-7 and V is TRBV10-3, with D maybe TRBD1 (6 bases). The CDR3 runs to 13 residues. Trimming removed 6 bases at V and 3 bases at J, with 12 bases between. Germline loops: CDR1 ENHRY, CDR2 SYGVKD. The CDR3 sequence is CAISLTGNYEQYF. The CDR3 coding sequence is TGTGCCATCAGCTTGACAGGAAACTACGAGCAGTACTTC.

This chain uses TRBV4-2 with TRBJ2-1, with TRBD2 identical over 9 bases. The germline V gene has CDR1 LGHNA and CDR2 YNFKEQ. The CDR3 length is 16 residues. V lost 1 base, J lost 5 bases, and 6 bases stayed unmatched. The CDR3 loop is CASSQVSGLADNEQFF. CDR3 coding DNA: TGTGCCAGCAGCCAAGTATCGGGACTAGCCGACAATGAGCAGTTCTTC.

This clone has just one count. The J gene is TRBJ1-2, the V gene TRBV4-3; D unresolved. CDR1 is LGHNA and CDR2 is YSLEER in the germline V gene. The ends were cut back, 0 bases at V and 4 bases at J, with 12 bases in the middle. The CDR3 is made up of 15 amino acids. Here the CDR3 DNA reads TGCGCCAGCAGCCAAGATCGCCGGGAAATCTATGGCTACACCTTC. Translating gives CASSQDRREIYGYTF.